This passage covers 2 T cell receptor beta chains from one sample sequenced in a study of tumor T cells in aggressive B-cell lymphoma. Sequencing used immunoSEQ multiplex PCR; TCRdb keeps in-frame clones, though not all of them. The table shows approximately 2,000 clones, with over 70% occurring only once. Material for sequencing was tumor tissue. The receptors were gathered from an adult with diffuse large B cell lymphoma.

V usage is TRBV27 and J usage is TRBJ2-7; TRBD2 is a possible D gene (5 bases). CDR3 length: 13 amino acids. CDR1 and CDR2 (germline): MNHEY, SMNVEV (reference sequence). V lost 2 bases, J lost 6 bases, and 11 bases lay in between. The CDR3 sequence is CASSLTLAGEQYF. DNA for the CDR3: TGTGCCAGCAGTTTAACGCTAGCCGGCGAGCAGTACTTC.

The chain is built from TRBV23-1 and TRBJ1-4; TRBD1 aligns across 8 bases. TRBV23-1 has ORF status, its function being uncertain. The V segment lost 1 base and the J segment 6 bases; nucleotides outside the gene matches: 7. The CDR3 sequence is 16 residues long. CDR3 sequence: CASSQLQGAVDEKLFF. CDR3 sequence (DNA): TGCGCCAGCAGTCAATTGCAGGGGGCAGTGGATGAAAAACTGTTTTTT.